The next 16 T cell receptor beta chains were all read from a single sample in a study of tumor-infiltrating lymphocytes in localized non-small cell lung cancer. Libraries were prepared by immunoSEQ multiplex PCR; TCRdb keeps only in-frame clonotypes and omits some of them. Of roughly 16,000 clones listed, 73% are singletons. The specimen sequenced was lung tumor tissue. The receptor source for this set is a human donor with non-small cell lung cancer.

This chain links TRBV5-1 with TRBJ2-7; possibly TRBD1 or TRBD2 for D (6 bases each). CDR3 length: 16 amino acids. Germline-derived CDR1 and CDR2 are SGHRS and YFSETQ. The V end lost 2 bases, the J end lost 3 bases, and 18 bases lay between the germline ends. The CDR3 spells CASSLRLGGGNYEQYF. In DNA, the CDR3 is TGCGCCAGCAGCTTAAGACTAGGAGGGGGTAACTACGAGCAGTACTTC.

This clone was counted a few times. The DNA for the CDR3 is TGTGCCAGCAGTTTCAGGGATAATCAGCCCCAGCATTTT. This sequence encodes CASSFRDNQPQHF. This chain joins TRBV28 and TRBJ1-5; D possibly corresponds to TRBD1 (5 bases). CDR3 length: 13 residues. The V end lost 3 bases, the J end lost 4 bases, and 7 bases lay between the germline ends. Germline V CDR1 and CDR2: MDHEN, SYDVKM. Combining the CDR3 with reference TRBV28 and TRBJ1-5 gives the whole variable domain DVKVTQSSRYLVKRTGEKVFLECVQDMDHENMFWYRQDPGLGLRLIYFSYDVKMKEKGDIPEGYSVSREKKERFSLILESASTNQTSMYLCASSFRDNQPQHFGDGTRLSIL.

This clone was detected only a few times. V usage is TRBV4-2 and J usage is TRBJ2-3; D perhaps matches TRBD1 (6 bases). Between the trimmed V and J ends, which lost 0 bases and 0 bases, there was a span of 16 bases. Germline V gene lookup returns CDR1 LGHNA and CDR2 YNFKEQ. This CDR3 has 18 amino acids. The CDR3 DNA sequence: TGTGCCAGCAGCCAAGATTGGGCCGGCAGGGGTAGCACAGATACGCAGTATTTT. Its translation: CASSQDWAGRGSTDTQYF.

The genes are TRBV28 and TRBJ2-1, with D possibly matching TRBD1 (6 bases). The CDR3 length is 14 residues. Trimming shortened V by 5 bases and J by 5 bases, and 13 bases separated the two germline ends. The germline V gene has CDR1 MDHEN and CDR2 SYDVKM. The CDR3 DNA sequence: TGTGCCAGCAGTCCCGCGGACAGAGACAATGAGCAGTTCTTC. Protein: CASSPADRDNEQFF.

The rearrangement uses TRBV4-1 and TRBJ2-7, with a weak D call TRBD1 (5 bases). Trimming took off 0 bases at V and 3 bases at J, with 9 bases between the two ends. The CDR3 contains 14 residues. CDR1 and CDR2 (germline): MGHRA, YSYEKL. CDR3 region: CASSQEGRVYEQYF. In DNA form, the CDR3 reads TGCGCCAGCAGCCAAGAGGGCAGGGTCTACGAGCAGTACTTC.

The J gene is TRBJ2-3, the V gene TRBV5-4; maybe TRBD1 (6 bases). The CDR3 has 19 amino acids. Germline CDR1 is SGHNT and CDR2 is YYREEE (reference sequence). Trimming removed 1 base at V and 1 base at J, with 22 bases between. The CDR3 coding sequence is TGTGCCAGCAGCTTGTGGCAACAGGGTAATTGGCGAGGCACAGATACGCAGTATTTT. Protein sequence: CASSLWQQGNWRGTDTQYF.

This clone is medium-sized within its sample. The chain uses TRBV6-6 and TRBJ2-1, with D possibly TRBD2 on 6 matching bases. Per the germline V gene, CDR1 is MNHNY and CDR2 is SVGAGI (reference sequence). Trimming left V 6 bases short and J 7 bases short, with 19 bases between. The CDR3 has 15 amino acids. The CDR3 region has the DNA TGTGCCAGCAGCTTACCCGGGGGAGTAGCAAATGAGCAGTTCTTC. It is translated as CASSLPGGVANEQFF.

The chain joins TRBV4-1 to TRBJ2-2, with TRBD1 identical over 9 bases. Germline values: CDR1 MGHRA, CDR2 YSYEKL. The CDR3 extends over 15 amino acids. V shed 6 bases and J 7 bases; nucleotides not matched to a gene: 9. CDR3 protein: CASRDNRGQIGELFF. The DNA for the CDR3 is TGCGCCAGCAGGGATAACAGGGGGCAAATCGGGGAGCTGTTTTTT.

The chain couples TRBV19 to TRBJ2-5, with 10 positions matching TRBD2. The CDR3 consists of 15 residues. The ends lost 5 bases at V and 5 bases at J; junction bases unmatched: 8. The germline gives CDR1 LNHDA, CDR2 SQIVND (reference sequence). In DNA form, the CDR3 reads TGTGCCAGTAGTCCAAGCGGGGGGGCCGGGGAGACCCAGTACTTC. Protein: CASSPSGGAGETQYF.

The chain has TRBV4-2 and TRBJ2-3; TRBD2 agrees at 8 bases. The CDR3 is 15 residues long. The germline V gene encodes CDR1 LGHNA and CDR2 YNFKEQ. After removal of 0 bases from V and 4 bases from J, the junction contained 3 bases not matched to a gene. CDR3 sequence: CASSQDRGGPDTQYF. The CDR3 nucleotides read TGTGCCAGCAGCCAAGATCGGGGGGGCCCAGATACGCAGTATTTT.

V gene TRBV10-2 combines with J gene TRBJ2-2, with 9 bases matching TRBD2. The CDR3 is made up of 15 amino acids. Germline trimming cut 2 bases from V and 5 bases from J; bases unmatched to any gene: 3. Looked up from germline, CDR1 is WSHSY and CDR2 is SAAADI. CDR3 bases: TGCGCCAGCAGTGAGAGCGGGGGGCGGACCGGGGAGCTGTTTTTT. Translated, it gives CASSESGGRTGELFF.

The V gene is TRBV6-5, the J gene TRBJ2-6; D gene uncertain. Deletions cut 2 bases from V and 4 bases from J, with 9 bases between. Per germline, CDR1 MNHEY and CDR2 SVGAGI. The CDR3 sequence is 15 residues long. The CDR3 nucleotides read TGTGCCAGCAGTTACCAGGCTGGCGGGGCCAACGTCCTGACTTTC. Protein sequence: CASSYQAGGANVLTF.

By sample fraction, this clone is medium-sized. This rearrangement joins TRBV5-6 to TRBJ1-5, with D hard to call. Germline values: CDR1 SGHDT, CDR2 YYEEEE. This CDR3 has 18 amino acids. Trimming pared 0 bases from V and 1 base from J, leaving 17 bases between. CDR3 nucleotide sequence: TGTGCCAGCAGCTTGGAAGGAGGGTCCCCACGGAGCAATCAGCCCCAGCATTTT. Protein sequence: CASSLEGGSPRSNQPQHF.

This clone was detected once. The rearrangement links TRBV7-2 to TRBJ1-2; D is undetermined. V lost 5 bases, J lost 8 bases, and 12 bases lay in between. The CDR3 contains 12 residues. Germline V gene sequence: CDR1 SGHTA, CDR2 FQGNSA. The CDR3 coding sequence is TGTGCCAGCAGCGTCTTCTCGGGGGGCTACACCTTC. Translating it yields CASSVFSGGYTF. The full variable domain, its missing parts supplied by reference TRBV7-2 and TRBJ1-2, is GAGVSQSPSNKVTEKGKDVELRCDPISGHTALYWYRQSLGQGLEFLIYFQGNSAPDKSGLPSDRFSAERTGGSVSTLTIQRTQQEDSAVYLCASSVFSGGYTFGSGTRLTVV.

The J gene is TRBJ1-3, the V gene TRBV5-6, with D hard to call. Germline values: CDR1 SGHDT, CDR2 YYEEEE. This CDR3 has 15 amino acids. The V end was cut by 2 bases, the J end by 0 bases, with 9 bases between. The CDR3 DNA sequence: TGTGCCAGCAGCTTTCCGGGATTCTCTGGAAACACCATATATTTT. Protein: CASSFPGFSGNTIYF. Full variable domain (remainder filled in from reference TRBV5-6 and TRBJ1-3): DAGVTQSPTHLIKTRGQQVTLRCSPKSGHDTVSWYQQALGQGPQFIFQYYEEEERQRGNFPDRFSGHQFPNYSSELNVNALLLGDSALYLCASSFPGFSGNTIYFGEGSWLTVV.

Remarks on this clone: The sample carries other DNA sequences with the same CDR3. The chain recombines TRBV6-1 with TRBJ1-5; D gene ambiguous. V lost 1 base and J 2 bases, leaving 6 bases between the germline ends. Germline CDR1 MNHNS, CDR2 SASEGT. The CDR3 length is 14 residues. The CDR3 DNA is TGTGCCAGCAGTGAAGAGCCGGGCAATCAGCCCCAGCATTTT. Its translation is CASSEEPGNQPQHF.